The entry below describes one T cell receptor beta chain. The data originate from a study of blood T cell repertoires in COVID-19. Study background: Sources were T cells, B-cell-depleted T cells, or PBMCs; the material itself was cDNA or gDNA.

V shed 1 base and J shed 2 bases, with 14 bases lying between them. In germline, CDR1 is SGHAT, CDR2 FQNNGV. The CDR3 extends over 16 amino acids. Per the original methods: Amplification from reference gene primers served as the basis for estimated nucleated cell counts. Generated by immunoSEQ multiplex PCR, the TCRdb table keeps only in-frame clones and is missing some. The V and J calls and clone size were taken over from that table, and D and trimming were inferred from the DNA. The sample consists of about 380,000 clones, about four fifths of them appearing once. The chain employs TRBV11-2 and TRBJ2-5, with D possibly TRBD2 on 6 matching bases. The receptor's source is a human donor with acute or convalescent COVID-19. The donor label of this sample is uncertain. The material sequenced was peripheral blood. The CDR3 protein is CASSLARLGGQETQYF. The CDR3 DNA is TGTGCCAGCAGCTTAGCCCGACTGGGGGGTCAAGAGACCCAGTACTTC.